Listed below are T cell receptor beta chains from one sample, sequenced in a study of tumor-infiltrating lymphocytes in primary liver carcinoma. TCRdb re-called the multiplex PCR reads with MiXCR, one entry per CDR3 protein. The sample carries roughly 80,000 distinct CDR3 sequences, about three quarters recorded once. Source material: tumor-adjacent normal liver tissue. Source of these receptors: a middle-aged man with primary liver carcinoma and hepatitis B virus infection. Both conserved end residues are part of each CDR3. A D gene is named only where the DNA matches it firmly. Clone size is stated in some rows and not others, as once, few, many or a class when expanded.

TRBV6-2/TRBV6-3	NA	TRBJ2-7	NA	TGTACCAGCACTCCGGGCAGAACCTACGAGCAGTACTTC	CTSTPGRTYEQYF
TRBV11-2	NA	TRBJ2-1	NA	TGTGCCAGCAGCGGGATTAGCGGCTACAATGAGCAGTTCTTC	CASSGISGYNEQFF
TRBV11-1	NA	TRBJ2-1	NA	TGTGCCAGCAGCCCGAGACTATCTGGAGCGCTGCAGTTCTTC	CASSPRLSGALQFF
TRBV13	NA	TRBJ2-7	NA	TGTACCAGCAGCTTAACCGGGAGAAATTGGGAGCAATACTTC	CTSSLTGRNWEQYF
TRBV4-2	TRBD1	TRBJ2-2	many	TGTGCCAGCAGCCAAGTAAGGGACAGCTCGAGGGGGGAGCTGTTTTTT	CASSQVRDSSRGELFF
TRBV25-1	NA	TRBJ2-1	many	TGTGCCAGCAGTGTCGTCTACAATGAGCAGTTCTTC	CASSVVYNEQFF
TRBV29-1	NA	TRBJ2-3	NA	TGCAGCGTTCGGGACCTCCGCACAGATACGCAGTATTTT	CSVRDLRTDTQYF
TRBV7-9	NA	TRBJ2-7	many	TGTGCCAGCAGCTTAGATCACCTGCAGTACTTC	CASSLDHLQYF
TRBV7-8	TRBD2	TRBJ2-7	NA	TGTGCCAGCAGCCTGAAGGGAGGGACTACAGTTGCCCTCAAGCAGTACTTC	CASSLKGGTTVALKQYF
TRBV7-9	TRBD1	TRBJ2-1	NA	TGTGCCAGCAGCATCTACAGGGGGCAGAGGAATGAGCACTTCTTC	CASSIYRGQRNEHFF
TRBV29-1	NA	TRBJ1-2	few	TGCAGCGGTCGACAGATCGATGGCTACACCTTC	CSGRQIDGYTF
TRBV11-2	TRBD1	TRBJ1-1	few	TGTGCCAGCAGCTTAACGGACAGGGGGCCTCTCTTCTTT	CASSLTDRGPLFF
TRBV11-1	TRBD1	TRBJ2-7	once	TGTGCCAACAGGGGGAAACGATCCTACGAGCAGTACTTC	CANRGKRSYEQYF
TRBV19	TRBD1	TRBJ2-1	NA	TGTGCCAATAGTATCGGGGACAGTCCGTTCTTC	CANSIGDSPFF
TRBV4-1	TRBD2	TRBJ2-3	NA	TGCGTCAGAGGACTAGTTCGTGGAGATACGCAGTATTTT	CVRGLVRGDTQYF
TRBV6-2/TRBV6-3	NA	TRBJ2-5	NA	TGTGCCAGCGGTTACTCGAGGGTACCCGGGGGGACCCAGTACTTC	CASGYSRVPGGTQYF
TRBV4-3	NA	TRBJ2-4	few	TGCGCCAGCAGCCAAGGGTTTCGAATGGGCATTCAGTACTTC	CASSQGFRMGIQYF
TRBV18	NA	TRBJ2-7	NA	TGTGCCAGCTCACCACGTAAGGGTTGGTACGAGCAGTACTTC	CASSPRKGWYEQYF
TRBV4-2	NA	TRBJ2-2	NA	TGTGCCAGCAGCCGAGATCTTGGGACTGTGAACGCCGGGGAGCTGTTTTTT	CASSRDLGTVNAGELFF
TRBV21-1	NA	TRBJ2-5	NA	TGTGCCAACTGCAAAGAGGAGAAATGGGGGGAGACCCAGTACTTC	CANCKEEKWGETQYF
TRBV29-1	NA	TRBJ2-3	NA	TGCTGCGGTACGATCGGAGATACGCAGTATTTT	CCGTIGDTQYF
TRBV29-1	TRBD2	TRBJ2-2	NA	TGCAGCGTTGGGACTAGCGTGGCGAACACCGGGGAGCTGTTCTTT	CSVGTSVANTGELFF
TRBV29-1	NA	TRBJ2-3	NA	TGCAGCTTCCGGGCAACTAGCATAGATACGCAGTATTTT	CSFRATSIDTQYF
TRBV10-3	NA	TRBJ2-6	NA	TGTGCCATCAGTGAGGGCGGTTCGGACGGTGCCAACGTCATGACTTTC	CAISEGGSDGANVMTF
TRBV4-1	TRBD2	TRBJ2-1	NA	TGCGCCAGCAGTCTGGGACTATGGGGTTCCAATGAACAGTTCTTC	CASSLGLWGSNEQFF
TRBV11-2	NA	TRBJ2-1	once	TGTGTCAGCAGTCCACGAATACGCAATGAGCAGTGCTTC	CVSSPRIRNEQCF
TRBV28	NA	TRBJ2-1	NA	TGTGACAGCACGGTATCCTCCAGGACCGAATCCAATGAGCAGTTCTTC	CDSTVSSRTESNEQFF
TRBV14	NA	TRBJ2-1	NA	TGTGCCAGCAGCCAGGGGCTAGTACGAAATGAGCAGTTCTTC	CASSQGLVRNEQFF
TRBV10-3	NA	TRBJ1-5	once	TGTACCACTGGACAGCCTGGGGGCAATCGGCCCCAGCATTTT	CTTGQPGGNRPQHF
TRBV7-8	TRBD1	TRBJ2-1	NA	TGTGTCAGCAGCCTAGTCGGGACAGGGGTCAATGAGCAGTTCTTC	CVSSLVGTGVNEQFF
TRBV4-1	NA	TRBJ1-2	NA	TGCGCCAGCAGTCAAGATTCGGACCCTTTCTATGGTTACATCTTC	CASSQDSDPFYGYIF
TRBV28	TRBD2	TRBJ2-7	NA	TGTGACAGCAGTTTTAGGCGGGAGATCTACGAGCAGTACTTC	CDSSFRREIYEQYF
TRBV5-4	TRBD1	TRBJ2-7	once	TGTGCCAGCAGCATGTTCGGACAGGCCTACGATCAGTACTTC	CASSMFGQAYDQYF
TRBV5-5	NA	TRBJ2-5	many	TGTGCCAGCAGCTCGTACGGACCAGTACAAGAGACCCAGTACTTC	CASSSYGPVQETQYF
TRBV28	NA	TRBJ2-1	many	TGTGCCAGCAGTTCACGACTAGGGGATGAGCAGTTCTTC	CASSSRLGDEQFF
TRBV6-6	NA	TRBJ2-7	medium-sized	TGTGCCAGCAGTTACAGGGGCGGTCACGAGCAGTACTTC	CASSYRGGHEQYF
TRBV6-2/TRBV6-3	TRBD2	TRBJ2-1	NA	TGTGTCAGCAGTTCAGGACTAGCGGGGCATGACCAGTTCTTC	CVSSSGLAGHDQFF
TRBV29-1	NA	TRBJ2-5	NA	TGCAGCGTTGAAGGACCCGGGCACTTCCAAGAGACCCTGTGCTTC	CSVEGPGHFQETLCF
TRBV7-8	TRBD2	TRBJ2-7	NA	TGTGCCAGCAGCCTGAGGGGAGGGACTACGGTTACTCTCGAGCAGTATTTC	CASSLRGGTTVTLEQYF
TRBV4-1	NA	TRBJ1-4	many	TGCGCCAGCAGCCAAGAACGGACCGCCACAACTAATGAAAAACTGTTTTTT	CASSQERTATTNEKLFF
TRBV5-1	NA	TRBJ2-2	many	TGCGCCAGCAGCTTGGGGGGAGGAGTCGGCACCGGGGAGCTGTTTTTT	CASSLGGGVGTGELFF
TRBV11-2	NA	TRBJ2-7	NA	TGTGCCAGCAGCTTAGAGATGGCACAGAAACCCTACGAGCGGTACTTC	CASSLEMAQKPYERYF
TRBV29-1	TRBD2	TRBJ2-3	NA	TGCAGCGACTTGGGGCCGGGAGGGCCTGCAGATACGCAGTATTTT	CSDLGPGGPADTQYF
TRBV29-1	NA	TRBJ2-7	NA	NA	CSAMTFGTGTPYEQYF
TRBV11-2	TRBD2	TRBJ2-1	NA	TGTGCCAATAGGACCGGGACTAGCAGCTACGATGAGCAGTTATTC	CANRTGTSSYDEQLF
TRBV4-3	NA	TRBJ2-7	NA	TGCGCCAGCAGCCTCCATCTTGGGGGTTCGGACTACGAGCAGTACTTC	CASSLHLGGSDYEQYF
TRBV11-2	NA	TRBJ2-1	NA	TGTGCCAACAGCTTAAATAGTGGGGGGTACAATGAGCGGTCCTTC	CANSLNSGGYNERSF
TRBV12-3/TRBV12-4	NA	TRBJ2-7	once	TGTGCCAGCAGTTTAGCGCGGGGGACAGCCGCCTACAAGCAGTACTTC	CASSLARGTAAYKQYF
TRBV29-1	NA	TRBJ1-3	NA	TGCAGCGTTGAAAGAGCGGGGACTGGAAACAACATACAATTT	CSVERAGTGNNIQF
TRBV29-1	TRBD1	TRBJ2-7	once	TGCAGCGTTGTGGACAGGAATTTCGAGCACTACTTC	CSVVDRNFEHYF
TRBV24-1	NA	TRBJ2-7	NA	TGTGCCACCAGTGACCCCCAAAAAACTCATAATGAGCAGTACTTC	CATSDPQKTHNEQYF
TRBV7-9	TRBD1	TRBJ2-3	NA	TGTGCCAGCAGCTTTGACAGGGGGCCAGATACGCGATATTTT	CASSFDRGPDTRYF
TRBV5-5	TRBD1	TRBJ2-7	few	TGTGCCAGCAGCTCCGGGACAGTTTTCTCCGAGCAGTACTTC	CASSSGTVFSEQYF